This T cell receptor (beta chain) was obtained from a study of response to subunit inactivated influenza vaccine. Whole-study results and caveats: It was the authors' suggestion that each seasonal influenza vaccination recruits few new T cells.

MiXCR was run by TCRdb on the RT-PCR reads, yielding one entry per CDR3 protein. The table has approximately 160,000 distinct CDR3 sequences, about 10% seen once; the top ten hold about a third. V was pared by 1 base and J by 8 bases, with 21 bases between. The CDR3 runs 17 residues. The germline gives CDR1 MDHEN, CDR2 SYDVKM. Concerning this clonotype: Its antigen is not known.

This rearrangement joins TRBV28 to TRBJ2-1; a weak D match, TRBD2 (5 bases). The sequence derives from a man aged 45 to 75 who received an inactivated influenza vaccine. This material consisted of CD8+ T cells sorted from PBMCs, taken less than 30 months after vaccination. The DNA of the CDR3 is TGTGCCAGCAGTTTATTGGGCCGTCCCCTCGAGGGCTATGAGCAGTTCTTC. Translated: CASSLLGRPLEGYEQFF.